Listed here are 6 T cell receptor beta chains from one sample, sequenced in a study of T-cell memory formation after mild COVID-19. TCRdb re-called the 5' RACE reads with MiXCR, one entry per CDR3 protein. The sample has about 540,000 distinct CDR3 sequences, about 20% seen once. The material sequenced was PBMCs or a T cell subset sorted from them (not recorded which). Receptor source: an adult woman who had mild COVID-19 (a few samples of this study predate the infection). Cell type and time point are not known.

This clonotype has only a few counts. V usage is TRBV28 and J usage is TRBJ2-4; 8 positions match TRBD1. Germline CDR1 and CDR2: MDHEN and SYDVKM. This CDR3 comprises 15 residues. With 6 bases clipped from V and 6 bases from J, the junction kept 10 bases outside the gene matches. CDR3 in amino acids: CASRPGTGPRNIQYF. The CDR3 DNA reads TGTGCCAGCAGGCCCGGGACAGGCCCGCGAAACATTCAGTACTTC. Combining the CDR3 with reference TRBV28 and TRBJ2-4 gives the whole variable domain DVKVTQSSRYLVKRTGEKVFLECVQDMDHENMFWYRQDPGLGLRLIYFSYDVKMKEKGDIPEGYSVSREKKERFSLILESASTNQTSMYLCASRPGTGPRNIQYFGAGTRLSVL.

This clonotype has more than one count but fewer than ten. The chain employs TRBV6-6 and TRBJ1-1; D is possibly TRBD1 (6 bases). The CDR3 has 16 amino acids. Trimming pared 0 bases from V and 0 bases from J, leaving 11 bases between. CDR1 MNHNY and CDR2 SVGAGI come from the germline V gene (reference sequence). CDR3 nucleotides: TGTGCCAGCAGTTACTCCGGTGGACAGATGAACACTGAAGCTTTCTTT. Translated, it gives CASSYSGGQMNTEAFF.

The rearrangement joins TRBV4-3 to TRBJ1-1; D remains unclear. This CDR3 spans 14 amino acids. V was cut by 0 bases and J by 5 bases, with 10 bases left in between. The germline gives CDR1 LGHNA, CDR2 YSLEER. The chain's CDR3 is CASSQDPGLTEAFF. CDR3 bases: TGCGCCAGCAGCCAAGATCCGGGGTTGACTGAAGCTTTCTTT.

The chain carries TRBV5-1 and TRBJ2-5; either TRBD1 or TRBD2 may supply D (5 bases each). Germline V gene data show CDR1 as SGHRS and CDR2 as YFSETQ. CDR3 length: 14 amino acids. V dropped 3 bases and J dropped 5 bases, with 14 bases sitting between them. The CDR3 DNA sequence: TGCGCCAGCAGCTCCATGGGGGACCCGGAGACCCAGTACTTC. Translating gives CASSSMGDPETQYF.

There are a few counts of this clonotype. This chain connects TRBV7-9 to TRBJ2-1; D is ambiguous. Trimming cost V 6 bases and J 9 bases, with 15 bases left between them. The CDR3 is 13 residues long. Germline loops: CDR1 SEHNR, CDR2 FQNEAQ (reference sequence). The CDR3 reads CASRPPTSGEQFF. The CDR3 bases are TGTGCCAGCAGACCCCCGACGTCGGGTGAGCAGTTCTTC.

This clonotype was counted only a few times. The gene calls are TRBV7-9 and TRBJ2-7; perhaps TRBD1 as D (5 bases). Germline V gives CDR1 SEHNR, CDR2 FQNEAQ (reference sequence). This CDR3 has 14 residues. Trimming took 6 bases from V and 7 from J, leaving 19 bases between them. CDR3 sequence: CASSHQGRVEEQYF. The DNA for the CDR3 is TGTGCCAGCAGTCATCAGGGAAGGGTGGAAGAGCAGTACTTC.